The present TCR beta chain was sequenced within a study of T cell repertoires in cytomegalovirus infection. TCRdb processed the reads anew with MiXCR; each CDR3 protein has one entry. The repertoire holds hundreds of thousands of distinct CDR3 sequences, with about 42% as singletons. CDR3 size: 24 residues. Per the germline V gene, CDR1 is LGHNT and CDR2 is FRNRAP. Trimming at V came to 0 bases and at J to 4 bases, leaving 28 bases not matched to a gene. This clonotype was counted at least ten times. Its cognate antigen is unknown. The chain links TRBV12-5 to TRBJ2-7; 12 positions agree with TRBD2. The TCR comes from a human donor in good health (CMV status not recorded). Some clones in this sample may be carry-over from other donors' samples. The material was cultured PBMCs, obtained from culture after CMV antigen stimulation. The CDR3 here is CASGLVTTAALAGGTPGEAYEQYF. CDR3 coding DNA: TGTGCTAGTGGTTTGGTCACGACAGCCGCTCTAGCGGGAGGGACCCCGGGAGAGGCGTACGAGCAGTACTTC. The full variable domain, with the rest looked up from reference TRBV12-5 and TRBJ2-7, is DARVTQTPRHKVTEMGQEVTMRCQPILGHNTVFWYRQTMMQGLELLAYFRNRAPLDDSGMPKDRFSAEMPDATLATLKIQPSEPRDSAVYFCASGLVTTAALAGGTPGEAYEQYFGPGTRLTVT.